This T cell receptor (beta chain) is drawn from a study of cytomegalovirus exposure and HLA in healthy donors. Study overall: Of all 400 or so donors who were genotyped, about 84% belonged to the Caucasian-associated ancestry cluster. Whole-study findings and limits: A later analysis linked a missense variant in DCLRE1C to the trimming of TCR beta V and J genes.

Despite likely unrecorded immune exposures, the donors were nominally healthy at the time of sampling. Amplification used 60 Vbeta primers and 13 Jbeta primers. Generated by immunoSEQ multiplex PCR, the TCRdb table keeps only in-frame clones and is missing some. The data contain roughly 160,000 clones, roughly four fifths of them singletons. There are 13 residues in the CDR3. Trimming pared 5 bases from V and 3 bases from J, leaving 10 bases between. Germline V gene lookup returns CDR1 LNHDA and CDR2 SQIVND (reference sequence). This clone was counted a single time. Its antigen remains unidentified. The specimen was PBMCs. The genes are TRBV19 and TRBJ2-5; maybe TRBD2 (7 bases). The source of this sequence is a man aged 60-69 years in good health and CMV-seronegative. The CDR3 region has the DNA TGTGCCAGTAGTGGGGGGGCCGAAGAGACCCAGTACTTC. This gives the protein CASSGGAEETQYF.